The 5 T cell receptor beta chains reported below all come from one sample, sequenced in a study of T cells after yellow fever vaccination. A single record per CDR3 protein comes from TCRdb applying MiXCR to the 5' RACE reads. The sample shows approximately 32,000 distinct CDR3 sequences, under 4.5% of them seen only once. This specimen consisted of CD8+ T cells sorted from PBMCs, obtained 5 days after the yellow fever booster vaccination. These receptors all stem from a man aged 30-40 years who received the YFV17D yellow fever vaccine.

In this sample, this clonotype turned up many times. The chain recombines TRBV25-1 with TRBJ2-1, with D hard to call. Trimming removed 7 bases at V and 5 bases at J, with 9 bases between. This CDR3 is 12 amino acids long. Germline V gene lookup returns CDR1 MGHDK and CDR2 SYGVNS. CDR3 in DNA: TGTGCCAGCAACACCGGAAACAATGAGCAGTTCTTC. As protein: CASNTGNNEQFF.

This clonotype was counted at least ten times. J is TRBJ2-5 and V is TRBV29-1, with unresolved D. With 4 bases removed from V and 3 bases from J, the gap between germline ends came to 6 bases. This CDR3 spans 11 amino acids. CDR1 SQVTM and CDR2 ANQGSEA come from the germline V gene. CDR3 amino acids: CSVVEEETQYF. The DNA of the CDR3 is TGCAGCGTTGTGGAAGAAGAGACCCAGTACTTC. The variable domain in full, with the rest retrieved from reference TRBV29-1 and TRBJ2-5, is SAVISQKPSRDICQRGTSLTIQCQVDSQVTMMFWYRQQPGQSLTLIATANQGSEATYESGFVIDKFPISRPNLTFSTLTVSNMSPEDSSIYLCSVVEEETQYFGPGTRLLVL.

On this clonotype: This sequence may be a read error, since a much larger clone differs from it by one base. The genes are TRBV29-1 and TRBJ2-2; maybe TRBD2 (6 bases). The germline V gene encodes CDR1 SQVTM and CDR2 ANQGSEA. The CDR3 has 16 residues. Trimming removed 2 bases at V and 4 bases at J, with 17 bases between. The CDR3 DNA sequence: TGCAGCGTTGAACTTCCCGGGGGTCGGACCACCGGGGAGCTGTTTTTT. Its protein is CSVELPGGRTTGELFF.

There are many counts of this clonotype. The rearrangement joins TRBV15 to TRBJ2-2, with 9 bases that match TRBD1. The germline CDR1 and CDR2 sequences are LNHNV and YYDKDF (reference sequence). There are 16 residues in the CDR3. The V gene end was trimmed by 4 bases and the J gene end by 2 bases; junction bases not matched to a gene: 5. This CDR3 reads CATSIRTGANTGELFF. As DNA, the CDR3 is TGTGCCACCAGCATCCGGACAGGGGCAAACACCGGGGAGCTGTTTTTT.

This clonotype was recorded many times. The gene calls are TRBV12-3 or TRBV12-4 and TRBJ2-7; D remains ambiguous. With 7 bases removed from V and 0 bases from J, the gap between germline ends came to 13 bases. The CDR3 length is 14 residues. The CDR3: CASTISTLSYEQYF. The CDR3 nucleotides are TGTGCCAGCACCATTAGCACCCTCTCCTACGAGCAGTACTTC.